This entry describes one TCR beta chain. This clone was seen only once. Its target antigen remains unknown. Per-base quality was not reported, and no clone a single base away is much larger than it. Participants in the prospective study were enrolled through a virtual design, were aged roughly 18 to 100 years, and lived in approximately 25 United States geographic areas. Cohort assignment in the prospective study relied on participant-reported clinical history from a screening survey and a study questionnaire. ImmuneRACE Cohort 3 recovered participants were defined by two consecutive negative NP/OP PCR tests, healthcare professional clearance, or symptom resolution. Each participant in the prospective study had whole blood, serum and a nasopharyngeal or oropharyngeal swab collected by mobile phlebotomists. Additional blood draws and questionnaires over an approximately two-month period could optionally be provided by prospective study participants. Before DNA extraction, blood samples from the prospective study were shipped at room temperature or frozen.

TCRbeta CDR3 regions were amplified from genomic DNA by means of the immunoSEQ Assay, a bias-controlled multiplex PCR. Regarding the original processing steps: The number of nucleated cells in each sample was estimated by amplification of reference gene primers within the assay. To quantify the absolute abundance of each unique TCRbeta CDR3 rearrangement, sequence reads were collapsed and filtered. For each sample, productive Simpson clonality was calculated as the square root of Simpson's diversity index over productive rearrangements. TCRdb carries this immuneACCESS record with in-frame sequences only. Its versions omit some clonotypes, under half of them owing to an unresolved V gene in the studies checked, with the rest unexplained. The V and J calls and clone size come from that table; D and trimming were worked out from the DNA. This sample gives approximately 210,000 clones in total; around four fifths of them show up just once. About 12% of the sample rests with the top ten.

This sample is part of a study of blood T cell repertoires in COVID-19 (dated by TCRdb to the early 2020s). Study-wide context: Collaborator samples came from the United States, Italy and Spain and covered acute and convalescent phases of COVID-19. A freely available public database, intended as a resource for researchers studying the immune response to SARS-CoV-2, is where the repertoires were released. The material from the prospective study consisted of cDNA or gDNA derived from T cells, B-cell-depleted T cells, or PBMCs. A de-identified subject ID, COVID-19 status, age in years and sex were almost always included in the sample metadata. Where available, HLA class I and class II types were obtained from metadata supplied by the sample provider rather than from assay-based typing. The samples were drawn from two sources: the first 160 participants of the ongoing ImmuneRACE study, and 950 to 1,500 subjects contributed by 6 global collaborators. The dataset comprised deeply sampled blood TCRbeta repertoires from subjects exposed to, actively infected with, or recovered from COVID-19.

On the study overall, not on this receptor specifically: The quantity of clinical and demographic metadata differed by source and by participant and was supplied without curation.

Taken from the germline V gene, the CDR1 and CDR2 loops are MNHGY and SVAAGI. V sheds 3 bases and J sheds 4 bases, leaving 9 bases between their ends. Spanning cysteine to phenylalanine, the CDR3 consists of 13 amino acids. The entry retains the CDR3 DNA only, 39 bases that are in frame from base 1. Recombination connected TRBV6-9 to TRBJ1-2; a tentative D match to TRBD1 spans 5 bases. The receptor was derived from a man aged 40-55 years who had recovered from COVID-19. The material sequenced was PBMCs or T cells enriched from blood (not recorded which). CDR3 region: CASSYTGSYGYTF. The DNA reads TGTGCCAGCAGTTACACAGGATCCTATGGCTACACCTTC.